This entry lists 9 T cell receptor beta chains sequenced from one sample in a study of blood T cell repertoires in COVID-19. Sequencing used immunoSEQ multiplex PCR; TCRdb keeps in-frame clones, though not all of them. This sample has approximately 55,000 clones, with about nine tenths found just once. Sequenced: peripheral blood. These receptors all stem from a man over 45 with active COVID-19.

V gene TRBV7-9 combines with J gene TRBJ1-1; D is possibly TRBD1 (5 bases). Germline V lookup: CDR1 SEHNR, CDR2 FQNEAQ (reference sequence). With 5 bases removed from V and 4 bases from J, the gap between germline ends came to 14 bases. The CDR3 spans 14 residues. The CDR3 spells CASSEGAGPTEAFF. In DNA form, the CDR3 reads TGTGCCAGCAGCGAAGGGGCGGGGCCCACTGAAGCTTTCTTT.

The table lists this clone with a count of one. This chain's CDR3 is CASTRDSSSYEQYF. CDR3 DNA: TGTGCCAGCACCCGGGACTCCTCCTCCTACGAGCAGTACTTC. V and J are TRBV6-5 and TRBJ2-7; maybe TRBD2 (6 bases). Trimming shortened V by 7 bases and J by 0 bases, and 13 bases separated the two germline ends. The CDR3 spans 14 residues. CDR1 and CDR2 from the germline V gene are MNHEY and SVGAGI.

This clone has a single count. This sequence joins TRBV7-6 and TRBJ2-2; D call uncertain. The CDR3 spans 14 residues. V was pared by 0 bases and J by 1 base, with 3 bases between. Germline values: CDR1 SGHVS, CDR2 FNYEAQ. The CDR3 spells CASSLAGNTGELFF. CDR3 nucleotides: TGTGCCAGCAGCTTAGCCGGGAACACCGGGGAGCTGTTTTTT. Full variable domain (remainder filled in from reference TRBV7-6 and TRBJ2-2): GAGVSQSPRYKVTKRGQDVALRCDPISGHVSLYWYRQALGQGPEFLTYFNYEAQQDKSGLPNDRFSAERPEGSISTLTIQRTEQRDSAMYRCASSLAGNTGELFFGEGSRLTVL.

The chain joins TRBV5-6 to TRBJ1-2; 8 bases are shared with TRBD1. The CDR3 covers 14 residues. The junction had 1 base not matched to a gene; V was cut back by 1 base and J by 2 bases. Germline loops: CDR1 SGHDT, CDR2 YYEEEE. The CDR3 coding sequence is TGTGCCAGCAGCTTGTACAGGGGGAACTATGGCTACACCTTC. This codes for CASSLYRGNYGYTF.

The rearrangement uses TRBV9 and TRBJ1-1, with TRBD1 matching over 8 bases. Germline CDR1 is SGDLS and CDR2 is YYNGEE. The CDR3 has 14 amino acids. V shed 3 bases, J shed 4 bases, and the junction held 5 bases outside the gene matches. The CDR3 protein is CASSGPTGGTEAFF. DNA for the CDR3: TGTGCCAGCAGCGGCCCTACAGGGGGCACTGAAGCTTTCTTT.

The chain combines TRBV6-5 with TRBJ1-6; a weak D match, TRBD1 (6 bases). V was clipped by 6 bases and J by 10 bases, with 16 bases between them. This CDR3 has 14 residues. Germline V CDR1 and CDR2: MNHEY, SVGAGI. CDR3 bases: TGTGCCAGCAGACAGGGCGGCTCGACATCACCCCTCCACTTT. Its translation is CASRQGGSTSPLHF.

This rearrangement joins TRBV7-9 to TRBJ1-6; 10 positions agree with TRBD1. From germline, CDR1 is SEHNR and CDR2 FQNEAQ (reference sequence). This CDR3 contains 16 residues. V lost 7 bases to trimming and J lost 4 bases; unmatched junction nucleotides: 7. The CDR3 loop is CASNKTGGPYNSPLHF. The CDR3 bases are TGTGCCAGCAATAAGACAGGGGGCCCATATAATTCACCCCTCCACTTT.

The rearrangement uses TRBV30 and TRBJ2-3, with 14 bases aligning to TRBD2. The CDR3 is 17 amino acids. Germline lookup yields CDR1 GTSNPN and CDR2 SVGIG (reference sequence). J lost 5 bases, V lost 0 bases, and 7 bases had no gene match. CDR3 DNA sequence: TGTGCCTGGAGTGTACTGACTAGCGGGGGGGCGGGAGATACGCAGTATTTT. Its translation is CAWSVLTSGGAGDTQYF.

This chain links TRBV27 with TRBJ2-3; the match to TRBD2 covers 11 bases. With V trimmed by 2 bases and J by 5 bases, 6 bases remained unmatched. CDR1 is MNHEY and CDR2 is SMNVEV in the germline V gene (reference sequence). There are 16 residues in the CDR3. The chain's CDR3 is CASSLLALAGVDTQYF. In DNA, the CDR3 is TGTGCCAGCAGTTTACTGGCACTAGCGGGAGTAGATACGCAGTATTTT.